These 29 T cell receptor beta chains were sequenced from one sample in a study of shared clonotypes between healthy human individuals. Some clones are missing from TCRdb's copy, which holds only in-frame ones; the method was immunoSEQ multiplex PCR. The sample holds 450,000 to 500,000 clones, roughly four fifths seen once. The sample taken for sequencing was PBMCs. These receptors originate from a woman aged 40-49 years in good health. Some clones in this sample may be carry-over from other donors' samples.

V gene TRBV10-2 combines with J gene TRBJ2-7; TRBD1 is a possible D gene (6 bases). Trimming pared 6 bases from V and 0 bases from J, leaving 12 bases between. CDR1 WSHSY and CDR2 SAAADI come from the germline V gene. The CDR3 has 14 residues. The CDR3 here is CASRPRGSSYEQYF. CDR3 nucleotides: TGCGCCAGCAGACCGAGGGGGAGCTCCTACGAGCAGTACTTC.

Concerning this clone: Other DNA variants within this sample encode the same CDR3. This chain links TRBV15 with TRBJ2-2; no firm D call. The CDR3 covers 13 residues. V gave up 0 bases and J gave up 5 bases, with 4 bases separating them. Germline lookup yields CDR1 LNHNV and CDR2 YYDKDF (reference sequence). CDR3 sequence (DNA): TGTGCCACCAGCAGAGAACGTACCGGGGAGCTGTTTTTT. As protein: CATSRERTGELFF.

This clone was seen a handful of times. The chain carries TRBV4-1 and TRBJ2-2, with 7 nucleotides matching TRBD2. Germline values: CDR1 MGHRA, CDR2 YSYEKL. J lost 4 bases, V lost 3 bases, and 11 bases had no gene match. The CDR3 totals 17 residues. Written as DNA, the CDR3 is TGCGCCAGCAGCCAGCCAGCGGGGCTCGTCCGCACCGGGGAGCTGTTTTTT. Its translation is CASSQPAGLVRTGELFF.

This chain joins TRBV7-3 and TRBJ1-1; no reliable D call. This CDR3 has 13 amino acids. Germline CDR1 reads SGHTA; CDR2 reads FQGTGA. The V end lost 5 bases, the J end lost 3 bases, and 10 bases lay between the germline ends. The CDR3 loop is CASSRSGDTEAFF. The CDR3 DNA is TGTGCCAGCAGCAGATCTGGGGACACTGAAGCTTTCTTT.

V usage is TRBV21-1 and J usage is TRBJ2-7; the tabulated D call, TRBD1, remains unverified against the DNA. TRBV21-1 is noted as a pseudogene. CDR3 size: 15 residues. The CDR3 nucleotides read TGTGCCAGCCACCCCCAGGGCTGTAAGAACTACGAGCAGTACTTC. Translated, it gives CASHPQGCKNYEQYF.

This clone has a handful of counts. This chain connects TRBV11-2 to TRBJ1-2; TRBD1 matches 8 bases. CDR3 length: 15 residues. CDR1 SGHAT and CDR2 FQNNGV come from the germline V gene. V lost 5 bases, J lost 4 bases, and 9 bases stayed unmatched. CDR3 nucleotides: TGTGCCAGCAGCCTCCAGGACAGGGCGCCCTATGGCTACACCTTC. Its protein is CASSLQDRAPYGYTF.

This sequence joins TRBV4-2 and TRBJ2-7; 7 nucleotides line up with TRBD2. The CDR3 extends over 13 amino acids. Germline CDR1 is LGHNA and CDR2 is YNFKEQ. Germline trimming cut 4 bases from V and 6 bases from J; bases unmatched to any gene: 6. The CDR3 protein is CASSRNAGVEQYF. CDR3 sequence (DNA): TGTGCCAGCAGCCGAAACGCGGGAGTCGAGCAGTACTTC.

Note on this clone: One end of the junction is discordant with germline, which a read error may explain. Other nucleotide sequences in the sample specify the same CDR3. J is TRBJ2-7 and V is TRBV15, with D perhaps matching TRBD1 or TRBD2 (7 bases each). Germline CDR1 LNHNV, CDR2 YYDKDF (reference sequence). The length of the CDR3 is 20 residues. CDR3 sequence (DNA): TGCGCCATCAGCAGAGACAGGGATTGGGGAGCGGGACCGCATCGGTACGAGCAGTACTTC. It encodes CAISRDRDWGAGPHRYEQYF.

This clone was recorded at least ten times. The chain links TRBV7-8 to TRBJ2-7; 7 positions match TRBD1. The CDR3 spans 13 residues. Unmatched junction bases numbered 3, after V lost 1 base and J lost 6 bases. Germline values: CDR1 SGHVS, CDR2 FQNEAQ. CDR3 residues: CASSLGQGREQYF. The DNA for the CDR3 is TGTGCCAGCAGCTTAGGACAGGGACGCGAGCAGTACTTC.

The chain couples TRBV2 to TRBJ2-7; 7 nucleotides line up with TRBD1. This CDR3 has 15 amino acids. J lost 2 bases, V lost 5 bases, and 9 bases had no gene match. Per germline, CDR1 SNHLY and CDR2 FYNNEI. CDR3 region: CASSLRTGRTYEQYF. The CDR3 DNA sequence: TGTGCCAGCAGTCTTCGGACAGGACGAACCTACGAGCAGTACTTC. Full variable domain (remainder filled in from reference TRBV2 and TRBJ2-7): EPEVTQTPSHQVTQMGQEVILRCVPISNHLYFYWYRQILGQKVEFLVSFYNNEISEKSEIFDDQFSVERPDGSNFTLKIRSTKLEDSAMYFCASSLRTGRTYEQYFGPGTRLTVT.

The V and J genes are TRBV6-1 and TRBJ1-2, with 7 bases that match TRBD1. Unmatched junction bases numbered 14, after V lost 4 bases and J lost 0 bases. Germline assignment: CDR1 MNHNS and CDR2 SASEGT. This CDR3 has 18 amino acids. The CDR3 is CASSVGGVGQLSNYGYTF. CDR3 sequence (DNA): TGTGCCAGCAGTGTAGGGGGTGTGGGACAGCTATCTAACTATGGCTACACCTTC.

V and J are TRBV20-1 and TRBJ1-2; D is possibly TRBD1 (6 bases). V gave up 6 bases and J gave up 7 bases, with 12 bases separating them. Germline CDR1 reads DFQATT; CDR2 reads SNEGSKA (reference sequence). The CDR3 is 11 residues long. The CDR3 DNA reads as TGCAGTGCCTGGGGGGGCGCTGGCTACACCTTC. Translated, it gives CSAWGGAGYTF.

The rearrangement joins TRBV7-9 to TRBJ2-5; D gene unclear. The germline V gene encodes CDR1 SEHNR and CDR2 FQNEAQ (reference sequence). V was trimmed by 5 bases and J by 6 bases, leaving 10 bases between them. CDR3 length equals 12 residues. The CDR3 spells CASSPPRQTQYF. CDR3 nucleotides: TGTGCCAGCAGCCCTCCTCGGCAGACCCAGTACTTC.

This clone was observed a single time. The genes are TRBV28 and TRBJ1-1, with D perhaps TRBD1 (5 bases). The germline V gene encodes CDR1 MDHEN and CDR2 SYDVKM. The ends were cut back, 7 bases at V and 1 base at J, with 16 bases in the middle. This CDR3 comprises 15 residues. The CDR3, as DNA: TGTGCCAGCACCCCCCGCTACAGGAGGAACACTGAAGCTTTCTTT. Translated: CASTPRYRRNTEAFF. The complete variable domain, with remaining parts taken from reference TRBV28 and TRBJ1-1, reads DVKVTQSSRYLVKRTGEKVFLECVQDMDHENMFWYRQDPGLGLRLIYFSYDVKMKEKGDIPEGYSVSREKKERFSLILESASTNQTSMYLCASTPRYRRNTEAFFGQGTRLTVV.

Of note for this clone: A much larger clonotype is one base distant, so this may be a read error. This sequence joins TRBV28 and TRBJ2-7; no definite D call. Per germline, CDR1 MDHEN and CDR2 SYDVKM. There are 11 residues in the CDR3. V lost 6 bases and J 2 bases, leaving 5 bases between the germline ends. The CDR3 reads CASSTTYEQYF. The CDR3 DNA reads as TGTGCCAGCAGCACCACCTACGAGCAGTACTTC.

In DNA, the CDR3 is TGTGCCTACATTACGGGACTAGCGGGAGGGGCCAAAAACATTCAGTACTTC. It specifies CAYITGLAGGAKNIQYF. This chain uses TRBV21-1 with TRBJ2-4; TRBD2, the table's D call, was not compared with the DNA. TRBV21-1 is reported as a pseudogene. The CDR3 is made up of 17 amino acids.

About this clone: A far more abundant clone sits one base away, making this likely a read error. The CDR3 DNA is TGTGCCGGCAGTCAGGACAGGGGGAAGGGAGAGCAGTACTTC. It codes for CAGSQDRGKGEQYF. The chain combines TRBV28 with TRBJ2-7; 10 nucleotides line up with TRBD1. This CDR3 comprises 14 residues. Germline CDR1 reads MDHEN; CDR2 reads SYDVKM.

CDR3: CASSETILNTEAFF. DNA of the CDR3: TGTGCCAGCAGCGAGACCATCCTGAACACTGAAGCTTTCTTT. The chain combines TRBV28 with TRBJ1-1, with D unresolved. Germline V gene lookup returns CDR1 MDHEN and CDR2 SYDVKM. Trimming removed 6 bases from V and 0 bases from J, with 11 bases in between. The length of the CDR3 is 14 residues.

This clone was detected once. The chain carries TRBV9 and TRBJ2-2; D not resolved. The CDR3 is made up of 14 amino acids. V was cut by 4 bases and J by 8 bases, with 15 bases left in between. In germline, CDR1 is SGDLS, CDR2 YYNGEE. The CDR3 here is CASSSIALGGELFF. The CDR3 DNA is TGTGCCAGCAGCTCAATAGCCCTGGGGGGGGAGCTGTTTTTT.

The sample holds many counts of this clone. This sequence joins TRBV6-5 and TRBJ1-2; 10 bases line up with TRBD1. The ends lost 5 bases at V and 4 bases at J; junction bases unmatched: 7. Germline V gives CDR1 MNHEY, CDR2 SVGAGI. This CDR3 is built from 15 residues. CDR3 in amino acids: CASSNPTGGSYGYTF. DNA for the CDR3: TGTGCCAGCAGTAACCCGACAGGGGGCAGCTATGGCTACACCTTC.

The chain couples TRBV25-1 to TRBJ1-2, with TRBD1 matching over 7 bases. Germline V gene data show CDR1 as MGHDK and CDR2 as SYGVNS. This CDR3 region has 13 residues. V lost 7 bases and J lost 4; bases outside the gene matches: 6. As DNA, the CDR3 is TGTGCCAGCATGGACAGGATGGGCTATGGCTACACCTTC. This encodes CASMDRMGYGYTF.

This sequence joins TRBV5-1 and TRBJ2-3; D tentatively reads TRBD1 or TRBD2 (5 bases each). This CDR3 region has 13 residues. Germline loops: CDR1 SGHRS, CDR2 YFSETQ. The V gene lost 9 bases and the J gene lost 4 bases, with 15 bases spanning the gap. The CDR3 reads CATGASSADTQYF. The CDR3 bases are TGCGCCACCGGGGCCTCGTCGGCAGATACGCAGTATTTT.

The chain couples TRBV19 to TRBJ2-7; D not resolved. The CDR3 has 14 residues. V lost 3 bases and J 4 bases, leaving 13 bases between the germline ends. Germline V gives CDR1 LNHDA, CDR2 SQIVND (reference sequence). CDR3 DNA: TGTGCCAGTAGTATTAAACTGAACGGATACGAGCAGTACTTC. It encodes CASSIKLNGYEQYF.

The genes are TRBV5-1 and TRBJ1-1, with TRBD1 matching 7 bases. Germline V gives CDR1 SGHRS, CDR2 YFSETQ. This CDR3 contains 14 residues. V was pared by 3 bases and J by 1 base, with 3 bases of the junction left unmatched. The CDR3 DNA follows: TGCGCCAGCAGCTCGGGGACAGAGAACACTGAAGCTTTCTTT. Translated: CASSSGTENTEAFF.

The chain combines TRBV7-3 with TRBJ2-2; 7 nucleotides agree with TRBD1. The CDR3 has 15 residues. With 5 bases clipped from V and 0 bases from J, the junction kept 3 bases outside the gene matches. Germline V CDR1 and CDR2: SGHTA, FQGTGA. This CDR3 is CASSNTGANTGELFF. CDR3 in DNA: TGTGCCAGCAGCAATACAGGGGCGAACACCGGGGAGCTGTTTTTT.

The gene calls are TRBV18 and TRBJ1-1, with D possibly being TRBD1 (5 bases). This CDR3 is 14 amino acids long. Germline assignment: CDR1 KGHSH and CDR2 LQKENI. The ends were cut back, 5 bases at V and 2 bases at J, with 12 bases in the middle. The chain's CDR3 is CASSLTVLNTEAFF. The CDR3 DNA sequence: TGTGCCAGCTCATTGACAGTACTTAACACTGAAGCTTTCTTT.

The rearrangement joins TRBV7-2 to TRBJ2-5; D uncertain. Germline CDR1 and CDR2: SGHTA and FQGNSA. CDR3 length: 14 residues. Trimming pared 2 bases from V and 3 bases from J, leaving 10 bases between. The CDR3 is CASSLQSGEETQYF. Here the CDR3 DNA reads TGTGCCAGCAGCTTACAGAGTGGGGAAGAGACCCAGTACTTC.

The V gene is TRBV7-2, the J gene TRBJ1-1, with no clear D. Germline-derived CDR1 and CDR2 are SGHTA and FQGNSA. V gave up 5 bases and J gave up 10 bases, with 17 bases separating them. CDR3 length: 13 amino acids. As DNA, the CDR3 is TGTGCCAGCAGCCCCATGTTAGAGGGTACAGCTTTCTTT. Its translation is CASSPMLEGTAFF.

As concerns this clone: An end of the junction differs from the germline gene, which may be a read error. The chain couples TRBV6-6 to TRBJ2-7; possibly TRBD1 or TRBD2 for D (5 bases each). The CDR3 is 12 residues long. Germline-derived CDR1 and CDR2 are MNHNY and SVGAGI (reference sequence). CDR3 nucleotides: TGTGTCAGCAGTTACGAGGGGTACGAGCAGTACTTC. It yields the protein CVSSYEGYEQYF.